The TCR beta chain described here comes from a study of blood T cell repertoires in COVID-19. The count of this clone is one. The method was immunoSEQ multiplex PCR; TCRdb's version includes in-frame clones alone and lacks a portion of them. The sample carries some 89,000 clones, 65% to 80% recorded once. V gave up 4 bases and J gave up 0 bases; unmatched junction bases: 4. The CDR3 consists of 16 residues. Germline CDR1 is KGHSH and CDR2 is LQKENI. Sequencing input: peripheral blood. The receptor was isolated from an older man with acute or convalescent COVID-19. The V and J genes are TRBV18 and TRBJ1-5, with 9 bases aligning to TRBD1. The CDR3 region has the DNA TGTGCCAGCTCACTCCGGGACAGGGATAGCAATCAGCCCCAGCATTTT. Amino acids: CASSLRDRDSNQPQHF.